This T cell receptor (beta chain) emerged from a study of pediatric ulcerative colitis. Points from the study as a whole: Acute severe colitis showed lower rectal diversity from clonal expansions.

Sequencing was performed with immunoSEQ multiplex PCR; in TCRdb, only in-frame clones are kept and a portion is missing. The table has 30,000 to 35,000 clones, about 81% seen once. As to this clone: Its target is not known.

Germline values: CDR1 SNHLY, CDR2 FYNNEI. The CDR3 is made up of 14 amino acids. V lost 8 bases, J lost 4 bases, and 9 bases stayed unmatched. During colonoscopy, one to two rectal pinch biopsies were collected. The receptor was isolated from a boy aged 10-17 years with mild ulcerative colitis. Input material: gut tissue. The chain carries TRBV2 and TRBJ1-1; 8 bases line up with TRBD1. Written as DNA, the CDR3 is TGTGCCAGCGGAGGCAGGGGGCGATTCACTGAAGCTTTCTTT. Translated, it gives CASGGRGRFTEAFF.